The next 15 T cell receptor beta chains were all read from a single sample in a study of blood T cell repertoires in COVID-19. Some clones are missing from TCRdb's copy, which holds only in-frame ones; the method was immunoSEQ multiplex PCR. The data contain about 340,000 clones, 80% to 90% of them singletons. Sample: peripheral blood. These receptors came from an older woman with COVID-19, enrolled during active disease.

The V call is TRBV19, the J call TRBJ1-2; D gene ambiguous. V was trimmed by 7 bases and J by 4 bases, leaving 10 bases between them. Germline CDR1 reads LNHDA; CDR2 reads SQIVND (reference sequence). This CDR3 spans 12 amino acids. DNA of the CDR3: TGTGCCAGTATTCGGGAGGGCTATGGCTACACCTTC. Translating it yields CASIREGYGYTF.

The V and J genes are TRBV5-4 and TRBJ2-5; D is unclear. V shed 6 bases and J shed 0 bases, with 12 bases lying between them. The CDR3 runs to 14 residues. In germline, CDR1 is SGHNT, CDR2 YYREEE (reference sequence). CDR3 in DNA: TGTGCCAGCACCTCCACCGGGTACCAAGAGACCCAGTACTTC. Translation: CASTSTGYQETQYF.

This clone was counted a single time. This sequence joins TRBV9 and TRBJ2-1; the D gene is possibly TRBD2 (7 bases). The CDR3 covers 16 residues. V lost 3 bases and J 0 bases, leaving 13 bases between the germline ends. CDR1 is SGDLS and CDR2 is YYNGEE in the germline V gene. The CDR3 coding sequence is TGTGCCAGCAGCGGGCGGGGGCTGAGCTCCTACAATGAGCAGTTCTTC. This codes for CASSGRGLSSYNEQFF.

The V call is TRBV5-1, the J call TRBJ1-2; tentatively, D is TRBD1 (6 bases). Germline V lookup: CDR1 SGHRS, CDR2 YFSETQ. V was cut by 4 bases and J by 0 bases, with 16 bases left in between. This CDR3 spans 16 amino acids. CDR3 in DNA: TGCGCCAGCAGCCCTGATACAGGGTTTGCTAACTATGGCTACACCTTC. Amino acids: CASSPDTGFANYGYTF.

This chain connects TRBV21-1 to TRBJ2-5; whether TRBD2, the table's D call, matches the DNA was not checked. TRBV21-1 is flagged as a pseudogene. The CDR3 loop spans 16 amino acids. The CDR3 region is CASSKGGGGPQETQYF. CDR3 sequence (DNA): TGTGCCAGCAGCAAAGGAGGCGGGGGGCCCCAAGAGACCCAGTACTTC.

The CDR3 DNA reads TGTGCCAGCAGTTATGGGCTGGGTCGGCTCAATCAGCCCCAGCATTTT. Protein product: CASSYGLGRLNQPQHF. The chain combines TRBV6-2 or TRBV6-3 with TRBJ1-5, with D hard to call. From germline, CDR1 is MNHEY and CDR2 SVGEGT. The CDR3 is 16 amino acids. V was pared by 3 bases and J by 3 bases, with 15 bases between.

The V call is TRBV11-1, the J call TRBJ1-2, with TRBD1 identical over 8 bases. The germline gives CDR1 SGHAT, CDR2 FQDESV (reference sequence). V shed 5 bases, J shed 4 bases, and the junction held 6 bases outside the gene matches. The CDR3 is 14 amino acids. This CDR3 is CASSEAGQVYGYTF. CDR3 DNA sequence: TGTGCCAGCAGCGAAGCGGGACAGGTCTATGGCTACACCTTC.

The J gene is TRBJ2-1, the V gene TRBV5-6; 11 positions match TRBD2. With V trimmed by 1 base and J by 5 bases, 14 bases remained unmatched. Germline lookup yields CDR1 SGHDT and CDR2 YYEEEE. The CDR3 loop spans 19 amino acids. CDR3 nucleotide sequence: TGTGCCAGCAGCTTGACCCAGATATCGGGACTAGCGGCCAACAATGAGCAGTTCTTC. It codes for CASSLTQISGLAANNEQFF.

This chain links TRBV10-3 with TRBJ2-1; 11 bases are shared with TRBD2. Per germline, CDR1 ENHRY and CDR2 SYGVKD. Germline trimming cut 4 bases from V and 7 bases from J; bases unmatched to any gene: 6. The CDR3 totals 15 residues. CDR3 bases: TGTGCCATCAGTGTTAGCGGGGGGGAGAGGAATGAGCAGTTCTTC. Translation gives CAISVSGGERNEQFF.

This sequence joins TRBV5-1 and TRBJ2-5; possible D gene TRBD2, 5 bases. Looked up from germline, CDR1 is SGHRS and CDR2 is YFSETQ. This CDR3 comprises 14 residues. Trimming stripped 0 bases from V and 3 bases from J, with 9 bases between. CDR3 sequence: CASSLVEGEETQYF. In nucleotides, the CDR3 is TGCGCCAGCAGCTTGGTCGAGGGTGAAGAGACCCAGTACTTC. The variable domain in full, with the rest retrieved from reference TRBV5-1 and TRBJ2-5, is KAGVTQTPRYLIKTRGQQVTLSCSPISGHRSVSWYQQTPGQGLQFLFEYFSETQRNKGNFPGRFSGRQFSNSRSEMNVSTLELGDSALYLCASSLVEGEETQYFGPGTRLLVL.

V is TRBV27 and J is TRBJ2-1, with TRBD2 identical over 13 bases. This CDR3 is 14 amino acids long. Germline V lookup: CDR1 MNHEY, CDR2 SMNVEV (reference sequence). J was trimmed by 5 bases and V by 5 bases; bases with no gene match: 0. CDR3 region: CASSTSGGDNEQFF. DNA for the CDR3: TGTGCCAGCAGTACTAGCGGGGGGGACAATGAGCAGTTCTTC.

The rearrangement links TRBV27 to TRBJ2-2; D might be TRBD1 (5 bases). The ends were cut back, 3 bases at V and 5 bases at J, with 10 bases in the middle. The CDR3 is made up of 14 amino acids. Germline lookup yields CDR1 MNHEY and CDR2 SMNVEV (reference sequence). CDR3 DNA: TGTGCCAGCAGTTTTACAGGACCTACCGGGGAGCTGTTTTTT. As protein: CASSFTGPTGELFF.

This clone has a single count. The rearrangement uses TRBV2 and TRBJ2-7; 9 bases line up with TRBD2. Germline loops: CDR1 SNHLY, CDR2 FYNNEI. V dropped 3 bases and J dropped 3; count of bases not matched to a gene: 6. This CDR3 has 15 amino acids. CDR3 sequence reads: CASSEGAGGNYEQYF. The CDR3 region has the DNA TGTGCCAGCAGTGAGGGAGCGGGGGGTAACTACGAGCAGTACTTC.

The CDR3 loop reads CASSSPHSTDEQYF. The CDR3 DNA is TGTGCCAGCAGCTCCCCTCATTCGACAGACGAGCAGTACTTC. The V call is TRBV7-9, the J call TRBJ2-7; perhaps TRBD1 as D (5 bases). The germline V gene encodes CDR1 SEHNR and CDR2 FQNEAQ (reference sequence). This CDR3 comprises 14 residues. V shed 4 bases and J shed 5 bases, with 15 bases lying between them. Together with reference TRBV7-9 and TRBJ2-7, the CDR3 gives the full variable domain: DTGVSQNPRHKITKRGQNVTFRCDPISEHNRLYWYRQTLGQGPEFLTYFQNEAQLEKSRLLSDRFSAERPKGSFSTLEIQRTEQGDSAMYLCASSSPHSTDEQYFGPGTRLTVT.

This chain uses TRBV2 with TRBJ2-7, with D maybe TRBD2 (6 bases). The V gene lost 0 bases and the J gene lost 7 bases, with 10 bases spanning the gap. The CDR3 consists of 13 residues. Germline V CDR1 and CDR2: SNHLY, FYNNEI. The chain's CDR3 is CASSEARAGEQYF. DNA of the CDR3: TGTGCCAGCAGTGAAGCGCGGGCGGGAGAGCAGTACTTC.